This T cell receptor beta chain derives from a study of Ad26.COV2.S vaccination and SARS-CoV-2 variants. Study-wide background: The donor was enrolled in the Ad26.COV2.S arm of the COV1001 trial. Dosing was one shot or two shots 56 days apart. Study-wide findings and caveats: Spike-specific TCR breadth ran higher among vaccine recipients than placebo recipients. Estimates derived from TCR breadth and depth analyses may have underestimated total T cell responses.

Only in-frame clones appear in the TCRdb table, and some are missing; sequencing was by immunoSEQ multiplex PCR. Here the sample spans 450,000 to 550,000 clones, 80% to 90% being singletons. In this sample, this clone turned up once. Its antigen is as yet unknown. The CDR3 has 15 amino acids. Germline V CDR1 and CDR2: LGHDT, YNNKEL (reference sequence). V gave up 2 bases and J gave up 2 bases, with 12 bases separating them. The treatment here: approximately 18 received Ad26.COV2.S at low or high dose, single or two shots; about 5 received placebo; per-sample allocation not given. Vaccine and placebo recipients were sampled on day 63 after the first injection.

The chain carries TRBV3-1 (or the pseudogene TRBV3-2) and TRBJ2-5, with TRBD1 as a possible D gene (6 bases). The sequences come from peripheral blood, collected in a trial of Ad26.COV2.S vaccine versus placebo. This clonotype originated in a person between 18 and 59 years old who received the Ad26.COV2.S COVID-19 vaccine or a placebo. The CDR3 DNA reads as TGTGCCAGCAGCCAAATCATAGGGGGACAAGAGACCCAGTACTTC. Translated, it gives CASSQIIGGQETQYF.